This paragraph reports one TCR beta chain. As yet, its antigen is unknown. Using immunoSEQ multiplex PCR, the repertoire was profiled, and TCRdb retains in-frame clones only, with some absent. The sample records 800,000 to 1,200,000 clones, around three quarters being singletons. The data derive from a study of shared clonotypes between healthy human individuals. CD4+ cells yielded CD45RA+ naive and CD45RA-negative memory subsets. Study outcomes and limitations: It was the non-shared clonotypes that had lower generation probabilities than clonotypes shared by all four donors. Represented genetic and exposure-history diversity was restricted by having few donors.

The V gene lost 3 bases and the J gene lost 7 bases, with 16 bases spanning the gap. Germline V lookup: CDR1 GTSNPN, CDR2 SVGIG (reference sequence). CDR3 length equals 14 residues. The chain couples TRBV30 to TRBJ2-4; D is possibly TRBD2 (6 bases). This clonotype originated in a man younger than 35 in good health. Some clones in this sample may be carry-over from other donors' samples. Source material: memory CD4+ T cells from PBMCs. Sample subset: CD45RA-negative fraction. CDR3 loop: CAWRSRGIRNIQYF. The CDR3 bases are TGTGCCTGGAGGTCTCGGGGGATCCGGAACATTCAGTACTTC.